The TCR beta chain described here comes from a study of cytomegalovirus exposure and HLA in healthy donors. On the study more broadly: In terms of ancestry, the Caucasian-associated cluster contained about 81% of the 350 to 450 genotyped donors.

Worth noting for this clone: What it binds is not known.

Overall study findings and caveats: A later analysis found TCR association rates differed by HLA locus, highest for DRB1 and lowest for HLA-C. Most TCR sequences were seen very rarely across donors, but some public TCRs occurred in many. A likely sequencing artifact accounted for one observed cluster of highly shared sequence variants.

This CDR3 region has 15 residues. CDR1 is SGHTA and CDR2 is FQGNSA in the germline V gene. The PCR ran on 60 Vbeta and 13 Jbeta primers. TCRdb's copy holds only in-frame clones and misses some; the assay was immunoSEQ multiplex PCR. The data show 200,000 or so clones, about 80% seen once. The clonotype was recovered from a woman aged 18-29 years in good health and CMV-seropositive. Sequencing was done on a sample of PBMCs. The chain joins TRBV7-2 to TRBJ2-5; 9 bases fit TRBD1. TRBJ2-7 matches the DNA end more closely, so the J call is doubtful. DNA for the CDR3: TGTGCCAGCAGCTTAGTAGGGGGACAGGGCTACGAGCAGTACTTC. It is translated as CASSLVGGQGYEQYF.